This entry lists 21 T cell receptor beta chains sequenced from one sample in a study of T cells after yellow fever vaccination. MiXCR was run by TCRdb on the 5' RACE reads, yielding one entry per CDR3 protein. This table holds roughly 330,000 distinct CDR3 sequences, around 6.8% found once. Sequenced here: PBMCs, sampled more than 35 days after the first yellow fever vaccination. All receptors come from a man younger than 35 who received the YFV17D yellow fever vaccine.

This clonotype has a count of ten or more. The V call is TRBV7-3, the J call TRBJ2-6; 7 bases line up with TRBD1. CDR1 and CDR2 (germline): SGHTA, FQGTGA. The CDR3 runs to 17 residues. Losses at the gene ends were 0 bases for V and 2 bases for J; bases not matched to a gene: 4. CDR3 sequence reads: CASSLTGQMAGANVLTF. CDR3 DNA: TGTGCCAGCAGCTTAACGGGACAGATGGCTGGGGCCAACGTCCTGACTTTC.

This clonotype was recorded a few times. This chain uses TRBV5-5 with TRBJ2-1; 7 nucleotides line up with TRBD1. CDR3 size: 16 residues. V was pared by 4 bases and J by 10 bases, with 17 bases of the junction left unmatched. Per the germline V gene, CDR1 is SGHKS and CDR2 is YYEKEE (reference sequence). CDR3 nucleotides: TGTGCCAGCAGCGTAGATCCGGGACAGTCGTTCATCGAGCAGTTCTTC. It translates to CASSVDPGQSFIEQFF.

This clonotype has more than one count but fewer than ten. The chain joins TRBV4-2 to TRBJ2-2; tentatively, D is TRBD2 (6 bases). Trimming left V 1 base short and J 4 bases short, with 19 bases between. This CDR3 is 18 amino acids long. Germline CDR1 reads LGHNA; CDR2 reads YNFKEQ. CDR3 residues: CASSQGGVAGNPTGELFF. The CDR3 DNA follows: TGTGCCAGCAGCCAAGGAGGGGTGGCGGGGAACCCCACCGGGGAGCTGTTTTTT.

This clonotype was detected many times. J is TRBJ2-7 and V is TRBV9, with 7 bases matching TRBD1. J lost 0 bases, V lost 0 bases, and 3 bases had no gene match. Germline assignment: CDR1 SGDLS and CDR2 YYNGEE. The CDR3 has 15 amino acids. Here the CDR3 reads CASSVAGTASYEQYF. CDR3 DNA: TGTGCCAGCAGCGTAGCGGGGACAGCCTCCTACGAGCAGTACTTC.

The chain uses TRBV15 and TRBJ2-4; a possible D gene is TRBD2 (6 bases). CDR1 is LNHNV and CDR2 is YYDKDF in the germline V gene (reference sequence). V was pared by 5 bases and J by 9 bases, with 14 bases between. CDR3 length: 13 amino acids. The CDR3 DNA reads TGTGCCACCAGCGGAGGGTATAGCGGCATTCAGTACTTC. As protein: CATSGGYSGIQYF. The full variable domain, in which reference TRBV15 and TRBJ2-4 provide the parts outside the CDR3, is DAMVIQNPRYQVTQFGKPVTLSCSQTLNHNVMYWYQQKSSQAPKLLFHYYDKDFNNEADTPDNFQSRRPNTSFCFLDIRSPGLGDTAMYLCATSGGYSGIQYFGAGTRLSVL.

This chain uses TRBV7-9 with TRBJ1-2, with D possibly being TRBD1 (5 bases). V was pared by 4 bases and J by 8 bases, with 17 bases between. Germline-derived CDR1 and CDR2 are SEHNR and FQNEAQ (reference sequence). This CDR3 has 14 residues. The CDR3 here is CASSSDSSLGGYTF. CDR3 nucleotides: TGTGCCAGCAGCTCCGACAGTTCCCTCGGAGGCTACACCTTC.

This clonotype showed up many times. The chain carries TRBV7-8 and TRBJ1-5; 7 bases map to TRBD1. The CDR3 is 18 amino acids. Trimming removed 0 bases from V and 1 base from J; junction bases left unmatched: 9. Germline CDR1 is SGHVS and CDR2 is FQNEAQ. The CDR3 nucleotides read TGTGCCAGCAGCTTAGCCGGGGAGGGGGCAGGAAGCAATCAGCCCCAGCATTTT. Translating gives CASSLAGEGAGSNQPQHF.

The rearrangement links TRBV12-3 or TRBV12-4 to TRBJ2-7; 7 bases match TRBD2. Germline trimming cut 3 bases from V and 1 base from J; bases unmatched to any gene: 3. The CDR3 sequence is 14 residues long. The CDR3 nucleotides read TGTGCCAGCAGTTTGGATAGCGGGTCCTACGAGCAGTACTTC. This translates into CASSLDSGSYEQYF.

The V and J genes are TRBV5-5 and TRBJ2-5; TRBD1 matches 7 bases. V trimming: 4 bases; J trimming: 4 bases; junction bases outside the gene matches: 7. The germline CDR1 and CDR2 sequences are SGHKS and YYEKEE (reference sequence). The CDR3 is made up of 14 amino acids. The CDR3 sequence is CASSPERGRETQYF. CDR3 bases: TGTGCCAGCAGCCCTGAGAGGGGGCGAGAGACCCAGTACTTC.

The V call is TRBV2, the J call TRBJ2-3; 7 bases align to TRBD1. V was pared by 6 bases and J by 0 bases, with 12 bases of the junction left unmatched. Germline values: CDR1 SNHLY, CDR2 FYNNEI. The CDR3 runs to 17 residues. The CDR3: CASSAGTALHSTDTQYF. Here the CDR3 DNA reads TGTGCCAGCAGCGCCGGGACAGCACTCCATAGCACAGATACGCAGTATTTT.

The table lists this clonotype with a few counts. The chain is built from TRBV12-5 and TRBJ1-1, with D possibly matching TRBD1 (6 bases). Germline lookup yields CDR1 LGHNT and CDR2 FRNRAP. Trimming took off 1 base at V and 5 bases at J, with 17 bases between the two ends. The CDR3 loop spans 16 amino acids. The CDR3 nucleotides read TGTGCTAGTGGTTTGGAGGCAGGGGATATAGCAACTGAAGCTTTCTTT. It specifies CASGLEAGDIATEAFF.

A few counts support this clonotype. The chain links TRBV20-1 to TRBJ1-4, with TRBD1 as a possible D gene (6 bases). V shed 6 bases and J shed 7 bases, with 21 bases lying between them. This CDR3 spans 15 amino acids. Germline V gene lookup returns CDR1 DFQATT and CDR2 SNEGSKA (reference sequence). In nucleotides, the CDR3 is TGCAGTGCCCGACGCCGGGACACCTCTAGTGAAAAACTGTTTTTT. Translation: CSARRRDTSSEKLFF.

This clonotype was picked up a small number of times. V usage is TRBV7-2 and J usage is TRBJ2-7; maybe TRBD1 (6 bases). The length of the CDR3 is 14 residues. V shed 4 bases and J shed 2 bases, with 12 bases lying between them. CDR1 and CDR2 (germline): SGHTA, FQGNSA. CDR3 nucleotides: TGTGCCAGCAGCTCCCTCCGGGACACCTACGAGCAGTACTTC. Protein product: CASSSLRDTYEQYF.

In this sample, this clonotype turned up a few times. This chain uses TRBV7-9 with TRBJ2-1, with 8 positions matching TRBD2. Germline CDR1 and CDR2: SEHNR and FQNEAQ (reference sequence). The CDR3 contains 17 residues. Germline trimming cut 5 bases from V and 1 base from J; bases unmatched to any gene: 10. CDR3 sequence reads: CASSHRLGGGSYNEQFF. The CDR3 bases are TGTGCCAGCAGCCACCGACTCGGGGGGGGATCCTACAATGAGCAGTTCTTC.

The gene calls are TRBV7-8 and TRBJ1-4; no firm D call. Germline V lookup: CDR1 SGHVS, CDR2 FQNEAQ. The V end was cut by 7 bases, the J end by 2 bases, with 20 bases between. The CDR3 contains 17 residues. CDR3 DNA: TGTGCCAGCACCCCCGGGCTATTATCACGGACTAATGAAAAACTGTTTTTT. Translation gives CASTPGLLSRTNEKLFF.

This clonotype was detected only a few times. This CDR3 is CASSLDPAYEQYF. For the CDR3, the DNA is TGTGCCAGCTCCCTCGACCCAGCCTACGAGCAGTACTTC. The V gene is TRBV9, the J gene TRBJ2-7; D not certain. Germline assignment: CDR1 SGDLS and CDR2 YYNGEE. The CDR3 is 13 amino acids. Trimming took 7 bases from V and 2 from J, leaving 13 bases between them.

The CDR3, as DNA: TGTGCCATCAGTGACAGGGACTATAGCAATCAGCCCCAGCATTTT. It encodes CAISDRDYSNQPQHF. V and J are TRBV10-3 and TRBJ1-5; TRBD1 might be the D (5 bases). V was cut by 3 bases and J by 0 bases, with 9 bases left in between. The CDR3 loop spans 15 amino acids. Germline V gene data show CDR1 as ENHRY and CDR2 as SYGVKD.

This rearrangement joins TRBV7-6 to TRBJ1-1; a possible D gene is TRBD1 (5 bases). Germline V gene sequence: CDR1 SGHVS, CDR2 FNYEAQ. V was shortened by 5 bases and J by 1 base, with 14 bases between the two germline ends. This CDR3 has 15 amino acids. The CDR3 loop reads CASSAQAGTNTEAFF. The CDR3 bases are TGTGCCAGCAGCGCTCAGGCAGGGACGAACACTGAAGCTTTCTTT.

The chain carries TRBV11-2 and TRBJ2-2, with 8 positions matching TRBD2. Germline V CDR1 and CDR2: SGHAT, FQNNGV. Losses at the gene ends were 5 bases for V and 7 bases for J; bases not matched to a gene: 9. This CDR3 contains 15 residues. The CDR3 sequence: CASSVTGGGGGELFF. In DNA form, the CDR3 reads TGTGCCAGCAGCGTCACGGGGGGGGGCGGCGGGGAGCTGTTTTTT.

This clonotype has a handful of counts. The rearrangement joins TRBV20-1 to TRBJ1-4; D remains ambiguous. Germline CDR1 DFQATT, CDR2 SNEGSKA (reference sequence). This CDR3 comprises 14 residues. V was trimmed by 3 bases and J by 4 bases, leaving 12 bases between them. Written as DNA, the CDR3 is TGCAGTGCTAGCGTCCCAGATTATAATGAAAAACTGTTTTTT. Translating gives CSASVPDYNEKLFF.

This clonotype was found a few times. The rearrangement links TRBV20-1 to TRBJ1-5, with D possibly matching TRBD1 (5 bases). Germline CDR1 DFQATT, CDR2 SNEGSKA (reference sequence). CDR3 length equals 13 residues. The V end lost 2 bases, the J end lost 2 bases, and 7 bases lay between the germline ends. The CDR3 sequence is CSARIQGNQPQHF. CDR3 DNA: TGCAGTGCTAGAATACAGGGCAATCAGCCCCAGCATTTT.